One and the same sample provided the 16 T cell receptor beta chains below, sequenced in a study of T cells expressing NK-cell markers. TCRdb re-called the 5' RACE reads; every CDR3 protein appears as one record, without DNA. This sample contains about 390,000 distinct CDR3 sequences. Sequenced material: blood T cells: a sorted CD56 or NKG2C T cell subset, CD4+ or CD8+ T cells, or bulk PBMC T cells (not recorded which). Receptors were obtained from a woman in her fifties or sixties in good health.

The chain uses TRBV20-1 and TRBJ2-1; TCRdb designates TRBD2, a call that cannot be tested without DNA. Germline lookup yields CDR1 DFQATT and CDR2 SNEGSKA (reference sequence). This CDR3 is built from 15 residues. The CDR3: CSAPIAGIFGNEQFF.

The chain couples TRBV3-1 to TRBJ2-1; TCRdb's D call of TRBD1 is untestable without DNA. The germline gives CDR1 LGHDT, CDR2 YNNKEL (reference sequence). The CDR3 runs 15 residues. The CDR3 sequence is CASSRPGPGVDEQFF.

This rearrangement joins TRBV18 to TRBJ2-1; checking the TCRdb D call of TRBD1 is not possible without DNA. Germline CDR1 and CDR2: KGHSH and LQKENI. This CDR3 has 15 amino acids. The CDR3 here is CASSPPAPINNEQFF.

V is TRBV9 and J is TRBJ2-3. The germline gives CDR1 SGDLS, CDR2 YYNGEE. This CDR3 is 14 amino acids long. CDR3 protein: CASSLLGGTDTQYF.

This sequence joins TRBV10-3 and TRBJ2-7. Germline assignment: CDR1 ENHRY and CDR2 SYGVKD. The CDR3 loop spans 12 amino acids. The CDR3: CASRGGNYEQYF.

The chain uses TRBV24-1 and TRBJ2-1; TCRdb proposes TRBD1, but this gene call is untestable without DNA. The CDR3 sequence is 13 residues long. The germline V gene has CDR1 KGHDR and CDR2 SFDVKD. This chain's CDR3 is CATRVAERGEQFF.

The chain joins TRBV29-1 to TRBJ2-1; TCRdb calls TRBD1, which cannot be checked without DNA. The CDR3 spans 13 residues. Germline CDR1 is SQVTM and CDR2 is ANQGSEA. This CDR3 is CSVLDLQANEQFF.

The rearrangement uses TRBV4-1 and TRBJ2-1; lacking DNA, the TRBD2 call made by TCRdb goes unchecked. The CDR3 loop spans 13 amino acids. Germline lookup yields CDR1 MGHRA and CDR2 YSYEKL. CDR3 loop: CASSPEPGTGWFF.

The chain uses TRBV24-1 and TRBJ2-3; the D gene TCRdb calls, TRBD2, cannot be checked with no DNA. Germline lookup yields CDR1 KGHDR and CDR2 SFDVKD. This CDR3 spans 17 amino acids. CDR3 protein: CATSDQYAGLDFDTQYF.

V gene TRBV27 combines with J gene TRBJ2-1. The CDR3 is 12 amino acids. Per the germline V gene, CDR1 is MNHEY and CDR2 is SMNVEV (reference sequence). CDR3 loop: CASSFLANEQFF.

The V call is TRBV29-1, the J call TRBJ2-4; TCRdb selects TRBD1, and the lack of DNA leaves this call unchecked. CDR3 length equals 15 residues. The germline V gene encodes CDR1 SQVTM and CDR2 ANQGSEA. Here the CDR3 reads CSALSRGTGRNIQYF.

V is TRBV7-2 and J is TRBJ2-1. The CDR3 contains 13 residues. Germline V gene sequence: CDR1 SGHTA, CDR2 FQGNSA. CDR3 sequence reads: CASSLVFAHEQFF.

The chain is built from TRBV3-1 and TRBJ2-5; TCRdb designates TRBD2, a call that cannot be tested without DNA. The length of the CDR3 is 15 residues. CDR1 and CDR2 from the germline V gene are LGHDT and YNNKEL (reference sequence). The CDR3 reads CASSPQTAGMETQYF.

The CDR3 sequence is CSVGGMVEAFF. This chain connects TRBV29-1 to TRBJ1-1. Per germline, CDR1 SQVTM and CDR2 ANQGSEA. This CDR3 is built from 11 residues.

The chain has TRBV5-1 and TRBJ2-1; as DNA is missing, the TRBD2 call by TCRdb cannot be tested. The CDR3 loop spans 16 amino acids. Germline loops: CDR1 SGHRS, CDR2 YFSETQ. This CDR3 is CASSSPLAGVPNEQFF.

This chain connects TRBV7-9 to TRBJ2-1; TCRdb reports TRBD2, a call that lacks DNA to check it against. The CDR3 contains 16 residues. Germline V gene data show CDR1 as SEHNR and CDR2 as FQNEAQ (reference sequence). CDR3 in amino acids: CASSSWGLAGYNEQFF.